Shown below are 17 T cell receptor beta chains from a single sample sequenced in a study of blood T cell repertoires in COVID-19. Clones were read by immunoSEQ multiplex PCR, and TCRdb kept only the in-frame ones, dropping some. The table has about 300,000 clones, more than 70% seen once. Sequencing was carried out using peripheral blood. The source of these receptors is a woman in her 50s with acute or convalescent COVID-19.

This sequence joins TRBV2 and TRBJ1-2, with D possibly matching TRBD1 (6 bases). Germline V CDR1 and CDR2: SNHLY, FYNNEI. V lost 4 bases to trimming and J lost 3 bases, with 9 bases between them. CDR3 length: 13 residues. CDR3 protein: CASSGTAHYGYTF. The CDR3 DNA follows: TGTGCCAGCAGTGGGACAGCCCACTATGGCTACACCTTC.

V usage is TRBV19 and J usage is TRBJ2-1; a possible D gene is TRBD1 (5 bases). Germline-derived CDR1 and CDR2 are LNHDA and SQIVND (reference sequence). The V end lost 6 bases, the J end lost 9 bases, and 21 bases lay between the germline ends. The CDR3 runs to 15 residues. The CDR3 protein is CASSGSTVPTGEQFF. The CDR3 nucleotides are TGTGCCAGTAGCGGATCGACAGTTCCGACTGGTGAGCAGTTCTTC.

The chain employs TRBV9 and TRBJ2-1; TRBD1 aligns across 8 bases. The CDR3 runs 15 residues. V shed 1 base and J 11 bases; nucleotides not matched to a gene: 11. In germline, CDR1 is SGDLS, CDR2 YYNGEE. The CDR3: CASSVRTGSHQKQFF. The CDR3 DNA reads TGTGCCAGCAGCGTACGGACAGGGAGCCATCAAAAGCAGTTCTTC.

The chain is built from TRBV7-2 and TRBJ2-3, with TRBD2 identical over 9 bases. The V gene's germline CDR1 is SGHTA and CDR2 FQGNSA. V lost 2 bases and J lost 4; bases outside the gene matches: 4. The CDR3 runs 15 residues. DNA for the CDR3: TGTGCCAGCAGCTTACTAGCGGGATTATCAGATACGCAGTATTTT. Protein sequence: CASSLLAGLSDTQYF. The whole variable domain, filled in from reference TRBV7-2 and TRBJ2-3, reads GAGVSQSPSNKVTEKGKDVELRCDPISGHTALYWYRQSLGQGLEFLIYFQGNSAPDKSGLPSDRFSAERTGGSVSTLTIQRTQQEDSAVYLCASSLLAGLSDTQYFGPGTRLTVL.

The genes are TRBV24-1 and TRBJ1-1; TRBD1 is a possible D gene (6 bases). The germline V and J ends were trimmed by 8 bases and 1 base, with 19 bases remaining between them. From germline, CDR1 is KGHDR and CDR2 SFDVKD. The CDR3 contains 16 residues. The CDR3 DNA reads TGTGCCACCACGAGCCCCCCAGGGGTCGCGAACACTGAAGCTTTCTTT. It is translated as CATTSPPGVANTEAFF.

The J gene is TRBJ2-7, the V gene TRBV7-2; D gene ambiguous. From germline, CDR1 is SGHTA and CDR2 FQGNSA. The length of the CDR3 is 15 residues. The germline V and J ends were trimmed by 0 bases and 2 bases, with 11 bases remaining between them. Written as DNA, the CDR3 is TGTGCCAGCAGCTTAGCTGGGCCAGCTACCTACGAGCAGTACTTC. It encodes CASSLAGPATYEQYF.

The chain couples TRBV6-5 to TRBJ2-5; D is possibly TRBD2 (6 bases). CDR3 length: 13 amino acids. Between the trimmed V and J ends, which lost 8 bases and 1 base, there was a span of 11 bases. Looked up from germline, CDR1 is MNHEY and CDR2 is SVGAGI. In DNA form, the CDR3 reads TGTGCCAGCTGCTTGGGAGGCCAAGAGACCCAGTACTTC. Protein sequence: CASCLGGQETQYF.

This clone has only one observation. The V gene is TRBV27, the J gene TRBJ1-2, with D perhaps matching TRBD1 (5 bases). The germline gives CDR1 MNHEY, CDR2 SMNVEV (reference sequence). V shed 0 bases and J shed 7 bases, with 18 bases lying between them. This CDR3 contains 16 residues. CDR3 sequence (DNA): TGTGCCAGCAGTTTATCAAATTCCCGACGGGGGAGTGGCTACACCTTC. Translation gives CASSLSNSRRGSGYTF.

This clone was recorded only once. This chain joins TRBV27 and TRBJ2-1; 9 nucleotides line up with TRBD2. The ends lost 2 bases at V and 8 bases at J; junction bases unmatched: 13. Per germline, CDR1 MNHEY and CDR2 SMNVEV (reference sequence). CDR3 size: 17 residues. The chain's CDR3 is CASSLTVGVAGAHEQFF. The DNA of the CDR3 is TGTGCCAGCAGTTTAACCGTAGGGGTAGCGGGAGCTCATGAGCAGTTCTTC.

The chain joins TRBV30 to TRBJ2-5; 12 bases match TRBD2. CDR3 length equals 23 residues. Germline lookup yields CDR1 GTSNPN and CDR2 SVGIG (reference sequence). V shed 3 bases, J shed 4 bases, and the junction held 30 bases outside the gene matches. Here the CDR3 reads CAWRRLQGLPTGPSGRAAETQYF. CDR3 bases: TGTGCCTGGAGGAGACTTCAGGGGCTCCCCACGGGTCCTAGCGGGAGGGCCGCAGAGACCCAGTACTTC.

The CDR3 region is CASSPGTGAPRDTEAFF. CDR3 nucleotides: TGTGCCAGCAGTCCCGGGACAGGCGCTCCTAGGGACACTGAAGCTTTCTTT. The rearrangement links TRBV6-4 to TRBJ1-1, with 8 bases that match TRBD1. The ends lost 5 bases at V and 3 bases at J; junction bases unmatched: 14. The CDR3 has 17 residues. Germline V lookup: CDR1 MRHNA, CDR2 SNTAGT.

In DNA, the CDR3 is TGTGCCAGCAGTTTATCGTACGTAGGGACTAGCGGGGGTTCTGAGCAGTTCTTC. Translated, it gives CASSLSYVGTSGGSEQFF. The chain couples TRBV27 to TRBJ2-1, with TRBD2 matching over 14 bases. Germline V CDR1 and CDR2: MNHEY, SMNVEV (reference sequence). The length of the CDR3 is 18 residues. After removal of 0 bases from V and 9 bases from J, the junction contained 10 bases not matched to a gene.

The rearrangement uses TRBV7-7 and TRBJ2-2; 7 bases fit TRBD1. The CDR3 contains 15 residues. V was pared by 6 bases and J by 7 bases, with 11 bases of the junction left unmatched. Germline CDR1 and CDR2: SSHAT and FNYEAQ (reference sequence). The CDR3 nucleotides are TGTGCCAGCAGTAGGACGACAGGGTTTGACGGGGAGCTGTTTTTT. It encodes CASSRTTGFDGELFF.

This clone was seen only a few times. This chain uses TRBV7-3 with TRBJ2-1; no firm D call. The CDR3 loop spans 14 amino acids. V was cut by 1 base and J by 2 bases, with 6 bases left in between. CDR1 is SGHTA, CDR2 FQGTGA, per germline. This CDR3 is CASSLIATYNEQFF. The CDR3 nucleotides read TGTGCCAGCAGCTTAATCGCTACCTACAATGAGCAGTTCTTC.

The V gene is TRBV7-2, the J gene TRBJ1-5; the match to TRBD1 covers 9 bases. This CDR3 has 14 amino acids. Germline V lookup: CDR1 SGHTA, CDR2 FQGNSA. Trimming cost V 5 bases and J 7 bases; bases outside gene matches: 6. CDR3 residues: CASSTTGGWQPQHF. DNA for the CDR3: TGTGCCAGCAGCACGACAGGGGGATGGCAGCCCCAGCATTTT. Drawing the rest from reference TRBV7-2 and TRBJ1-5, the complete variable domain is GAGVSQSPSNKVTEKGKDVELRCDPISGHTALYWYRQSLGQGLEFLIYFQGNSAPDKSGLPSDRFSAERTGGSVSTLTIQRTQQEDSAVYLCASSTTGGWQPQHFGDGTRLSIL.

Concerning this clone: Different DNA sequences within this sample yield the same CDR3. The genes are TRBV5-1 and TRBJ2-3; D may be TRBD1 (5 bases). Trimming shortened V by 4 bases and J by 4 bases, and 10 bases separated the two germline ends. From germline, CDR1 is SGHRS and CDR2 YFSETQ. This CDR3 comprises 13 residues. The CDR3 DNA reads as TGCGCCAGCAGCCTGGAAGGGGCAGATACGCAGTATTTT. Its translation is CASSLEGADTQYF.

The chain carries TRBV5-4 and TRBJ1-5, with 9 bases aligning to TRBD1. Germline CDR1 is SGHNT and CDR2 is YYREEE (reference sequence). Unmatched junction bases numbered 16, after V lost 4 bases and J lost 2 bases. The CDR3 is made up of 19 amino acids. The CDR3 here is CASSLPQSDRGEGNQPQHF. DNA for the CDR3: TGTGCCAGCAGCCTCCCACAGTCGGACAGGGGAGAAGGCAATCAGCCCCAGCATTTT. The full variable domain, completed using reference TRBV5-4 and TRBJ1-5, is ETGVTQSPTHLIKTRGQQVTLRCSSQSGHNTVSWYQQALGQGPQFIFQYYREEENGRGNFPPRFSGLQFPNYSSELNVNALELDDSALYLCASSLPQSDRGEGNQPQHFGDGTRLSIL.